In its sample, the clone carrying this T cell receptor (beta chain) was seen a few times. Its target is not known. Trimming removed 3 bases from V and 7 bases from J; junction bases left unmatched: 5. There are 16 residues in the CDR3. Germline CDR1 SGHRS, CDR2 YFSETQ. The data were obtained in a study of post-analysis software for immune sequencing data. Overall study results and limits: TRBV5-6, TRBV5-1 and TRBV20-1 were among roughly five TRBV segments more frequent in patients than controls.

TCR beta cDNA libraries had unique molecular identifiers. TCRdb re-derived calls from the PCR reads in MiXCR, one entry per CDR3 protein. Of roughly 200,000 distinct CDR3 sequences in the sample, around 30% were seen once. Sequenced material: blood. The TCR comes from a girl aged 2 to 17 with multiple sclerosis. The chain carries TRBV5-1 and TRBJ2-2; 14 positions agree with TRBD2. CDR3 coding DNA: TGCGCCAGCAGCTCCGACGGGACTAGCGGGGGCGGGGAGCTGTTTTTT. Protein product: CASSSDGTSGGGELFF.